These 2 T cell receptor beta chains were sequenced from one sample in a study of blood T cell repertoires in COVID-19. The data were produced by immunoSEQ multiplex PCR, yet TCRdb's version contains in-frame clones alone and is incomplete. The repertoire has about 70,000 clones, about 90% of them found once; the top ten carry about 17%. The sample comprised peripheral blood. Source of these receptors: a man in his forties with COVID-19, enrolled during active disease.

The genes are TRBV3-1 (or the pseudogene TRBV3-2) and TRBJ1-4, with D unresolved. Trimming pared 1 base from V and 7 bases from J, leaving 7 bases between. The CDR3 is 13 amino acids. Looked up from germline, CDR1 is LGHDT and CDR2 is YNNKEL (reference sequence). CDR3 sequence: CASSQGAREKLFF. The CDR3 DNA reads TGTGCCAGCAGCCAAGGGGCGCGTGAAAAACTGTTTTTT.

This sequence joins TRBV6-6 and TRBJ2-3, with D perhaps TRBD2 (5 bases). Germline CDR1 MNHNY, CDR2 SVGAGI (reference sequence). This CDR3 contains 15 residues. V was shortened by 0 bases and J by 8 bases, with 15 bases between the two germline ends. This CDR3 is CASSYSRVRGVTQYF. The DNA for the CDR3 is TGTGCCAGCAGTTACTCGAGGGTCCGGGGAGTTACGCAGTATTTT.